This TCR beta chain was obtained from a study of cytomegalovirus exposure and HLA in healthy donors. The CDR3 runs to 13 residues. V was clipped by 3 bases and J by 1 base, with 9 bases between them. CDR1 SQVTM and CDR2 ANQGSEA come from the germline V gene. PCR was performed using 60 Vbeta and 13 Jbeta primers. Clones were sequenced by immunoSEQ multiplex PCR, and TCRdb holds only the in-frame ones, with some missing. The sample records about 130,000 clones, around 73% being singletons. The sequencing sample was made of PBMCs. This receptor was obtained from a female donor in good health and CMV-seronegative. The genes are TRBV29-1 and TRBJ1-1, with TRBD1 as a possible D gene (5 bases). The CDR3: CSVDGGGNTEAFF. The DNA for the CDR3 is TGCAGCGTTGACGGGGGGGGGAACACTGAAGCTTTCTTT.